Each of the 8 T cell receptor beta chains below was sequenced from the same sample in a study of vaccination and CD4 T cells after COVID-19. Sequence data for DNA of cultured CD4+ T cells were generated by the Oncomine TCR Beta short-read assay. TCRdb used MiXCR to reprocess the PCR reads, holding one entry per CDR3 protein. The repertoire holds approximately 8,100 distinct CDR3 sequences, with 64% as singletons. No antigen is known for these receptors. Treatment specified: approximately 10-day PBMC culture with coronavirus spike peptide pools or control peptides (ViraFEST assay). Sequenced: CD4+ T cells from blood, cultured in vitro. The receptors here all came from a human donor who had recovered from COVID-19.

This clonotype has only a few counts. The gene calls are TRBV15 and TRBJ1-5; 11 positions match TRBD1. The CDR3 length is 21 residues. The V and J ends lost 0 bases and 4 bases, in that order; junction bases with no gene match: 17. CDR1 and CDR2 (germline): LNHNV, YYDKDF (reference sequence). This chain's CDR3 is CATSRETKPGTGGIPNQPQHF. CDR3 sequence (DNA): TGTGCCACCAGCAGAGAAACAAAACCCGGGACAGGGGGTATTCCGAATCAGCCCCAGCATTTT.

The rearrangement joins TRBV2 to TRBJ2-5, with 8 bases lining up with TRBD2. Germline V gene lookup returns CDR1 SNHLY and CDR2 FYNNEI. This CDR3 is built from 16 residues. Trimming took 6 bases from V and 1 from J; bases not matched to a gene: 10. The CDR3 sequence is CASRRTGLVFQETQYF. The CDR3 bases are TGTGCCAGCAGACGTACGGGACTAGTCTTCCAAGAGACCCAGTACTTC.

In this sample, this clonotype turned up a few times. This chain uses TRBV20-1 with TRBJ1-6, with D maybe TRBD1 (6 bases). There are 16 residues in the CDR3. Looked up from germline, CDR1 is DFQATT and CDR2 is SNEGSKA (reference sequence). V was cut by 0 bases and J by 1 base, with 10 bases left in between. CDR3 DNA: TGCAGTGCTAGAGATAGGGGGGGATCCTATAATTCACCCCTCCACTTT. Translated, it gives CSARDRGGSYNSPLHF.

The genes are TRBV6-1 and TRBJ2-1, with D tentatively TRBD2 (6 bases). Germline V CDR1 and CDR2: MNHNS, SASEGT. This CDR3 has 15 residues. V dropped 4 bases and J dropped 5 bases, with 15 bases sitting between them. This CDR3 is CASSVEGTDHNEQFF. DNA for the CDR3: TGTGCCAGCAGTGTGGAGGGGACGGACCACAATGAGCAGTTCTTC.

This chain links TRBV5-6 with TRBJ2-7; TRBD2 aligns across 8 bases. The CDR3 covers 16 residues. After removal of 6 bases from V and 2 bases from J, the junction contained 13 bases not matched to a gene. CDR1 is SGHDT and CDR2 is YYEEEE in the germline V gene. The CDR3 protein is CASTVGGRGAAYEQYF. The DNA for the CDR3 is TGTGCCAGCACCGTGGGTGGGCGGGGGGCCGCCTACGAGCAGTACTTC.

This clonotype was observed once. V is TRBV30 and J is TRBJ1-6; D ambiguous. Germline CDR1 and CDR2: GTSNPN and SVGIG (reference sequence). The CDR3 has 14 amino acids. V dropped 3 bases and J dropped 11 bases, with 17 bases sitting between them. The DNA of the CDR3 is TGTGCCTGGAGCCCAGGCAGGAGCGAGACACCCCTCCACTTT. Amino acids: CAWSPGRSETPLHF.

This clonotype has more than one count but fewer than ten. The V call is TRBV7-9, the J call TRBJ1-2; no reliable D call. Germline V gene lookup returns CDR1 SEHNR and CDR2 FQNEAQ (reference sequence). The CDR3 is 17 residues long. The V gene lost 4 bases and the J gene lost 0 bases, with 18 bases spanning the gap. The CDR3 is CASSSTTPRTPNYGYTF. Written as DNA, the CDR3 is TGTGCCAGCAGCTCGACGACACCTCGTACCCCTAACTATGGCTACACCTTC.

This clonotype was seen a handful of times. The V call is TRBV6-5, the J call TRBJ2-5; D is ambiguous. The germline V gene has CDR1 MNHEY and CDR2 SVGAGI. The CDR3 spans 14 residues. The ends were cut back, 2 bases at V and 4 bases at J, with 11 bases in the middle. In nucleotides, the CDR3 is TGTGCCAGCAGTTACGGGGTCTCAGGAGAGACCCAGTACTTC. This codes for CASSYGVSGETQYF.